This passage covers 8 T cell receptor beta chains from one sample sequenced in a study of patients and donors after allogeneic stem cell transplantation. TCRdb redid the calling of the RT-PCR reads with MiXCR, one entry per CDR3 protein. Of about 960,000 distinct CDR3 sequences listed, more than 15% are singletons. The sequenced sample was blood, either unsorted or a sorted T cell fraction (not recorded which). These receptors were collected from a human donor who was either an allogeneic HSCT recipient or a stem cell or donor lymphocyte infusion donor (not recorded which). It is not recorded whose cells these are; they may come from a transplant donor.

The chain employs TRBV12-3 or TRBV12-4 and TRBJ1-2; TRBD1 is a possible D gene (5 bases). This CDR3 is 16 amino acids long. V was clipped by 5 bases and J by 8 bases, with 24 bases between them. CDR3: CASSQSQNPAGLGYTF. CDR3 DNA: TGTGCCAGCAGTCAATCCCAAAACCCCGCAGGGTTGGGCTACACCTTC.

The chain has TRBV6-5 and TRBJ1-1; no reliable D call. The CDR3 totals 15 residues. CDR1 MNHEY and CDR2 SVGAGI come from the germline V gene. Trimming stripped 0 bases from V and 0 bases from J, with 8 bases between. CDR3 in DNA: TGTGCCAGCAGTTACTCGGCAAGTATGAACACTGAAGCTTTCTTT. Its protein product is CASSYSASMNTEAFF.

Many counts were recorded for this clonotype. This chain joins TRBV7-2 and TRBJ2-3, with D perhaps TRBD2 (5 bases). Per germline, CDR1 SGHTA and CDR2 FQGNSA. The CDR3 is made up of 15 amino acids. The V gene lost 7 bases and the J gene lost 2 bases, with 16 bases spanning the gap. The CDR3 DNA reads as TGTGCCAGCAAGCATACTAGAGCTGACACAGATACGCAGTATTTT. It specifies CASKHTRADTDTQYF.

CDR3 bases: TGCAGCGTTGGGAGCGGGGTTTTATACGAGCAGTACTTC. It codes for CSVGSGVLYEQYF. The chain is built from TRBV29-1 and TRBJ2-7; TRBD2 agrees at 7 bases. With V trimmed by 4 bases and J by 4 bases, 7 bases remained unmatched. CDR1 SQVTM and CDR2 ANQGSEA come from the germline V gene. The CDR3 has 13 residues.

This clonotype was picked up many times. The chain carries TRBV12-3 or TRBV12-4 and TRBJ2-7, with unresolved D. This CDR3 contains 12 residues. V gave up 3 bases and J gave up 7 bases, with 10 bases separating them. The CDR3 reads CASSLVVEEQYF. The CDR3 bases are TGTGCCAGCAGTTTGGTCGTAGAGGAGCAGTACTTC.

The chain has TRBV19 and TRBJ1-3; D not certain. The ends were cut back, 4 bases at V and 4 bases at J, with 11 bases in the middle. CDR1 is LNHDA and CDR2 is SQIVND in the germline V gene (reference sequence). The CDR3 has 14 amino acids. This chain's CDR3 is CASSTVGVGNTIYF. CDR3 coding DNA: TGTGCCAGTAGTACGGTCGGGGTCGGAAACACCATATATTTT.

This clonotype appeared a few times. The chain uses TRBV7-6 and TRBJ2-7; 9 bases fit TRBD2. Germline CDR1 SGHVS, CDR2 FNYEAQ. CDR3 size: 14 residues. V gave up 1 base and J gave up 9 bases; unmatched junction bases: 7. The CDR3 DNA sequence: TGTGCCAGCAGCTTAGTAGCGGGAGACGCTTTGCAGTACTTC. Translated: CASSLVAGDALQYF.

The J gene is TRBJ1-2, the V gene TRBV27, with 7 bases identical to TRBD1. Per the germline V gene, CDR1 is MNHEY and CDR2 is SMNVEV (reference sequence). The CDR3 contains 13 residues. The V gene end was trimmed by 8 bases and the J gene end by 0 bases; junction bases not matched to a gene: 3. The DNA of the CDR3 is TGTGCCAGCGCGGACAGGACTAACTATGGCTACACCTTC. Encoded protein: CASADRTNYGYTF.